Shown below are 18 T cell receptor beta chains from a single sample sequenced in a study of T cell responses to AZD1222 COVID-19 vaccine. Only in-frame clones appear in the TCRdb table, and some are missing; sequencing was by immunoSEQ multiplex PCR. The data contain some 150,000 clones, 70% to 90% of them singletons. Specimen: peripheral blood, collected 28 days after the second AZD1222 dose. These TCRs come from an adult who received the AZD1222 COVID-19 vaccine.

The V gene is TRBV4-1, the J gene TRBJ2-7; TRBD2 matches at 7 bases. Trimming removed 4 bases from V and 6 bases from J; junction bases left unmatched: 9. Germline V lookup: CDR1 MGHRA, CDR2 YSYEKL. The CDR3 length is 14 residues. CDR3 protein: CASSPPGREGEQYF. The CDR3 DNA reads TGCGCCAGCAGCCCCCCCGGCAGGGAGGGCGAGCAGTACTTC.

The rearrangement links TRBV2 to TRBJ2-3, with 7 nucleotides matching TRBD2. Germline V gene lookup returns CDR1 SNHLY and CDR2 FYNNEI. Losses at the gene ends were 6 bases for V and 4 bases for J; bases not matched to a gene: 4. The CDR3 totals 13 residues. DNA for the CDR3: TGTGCCAGCAGCCAGCGGGATGCAGATACGCAGTATTTT. Translating gives CASSQRDADTQYF.

This chain links TRBV4-1 with TRBJ2-7; maybe TRBD2 (5 bases). The germline CDR1 and CDR2 sequences are MGHRA and YSYEKL. V shed 0 bases and J shed 9 bases, with 15 bases lying between them. CDR3 size: 14 residues. CDR3 coding DNA: TGCGCCAGCAGCCAAGAAGCTGGGGTTGGAGGGCAGTACTTC. This sequence encodes CASSQEAGVGGQYF.

This rearrangement joins TRBV19 to TRBJ2-7; maybe TRBD1 (7 bases). Deletions cut 3 bases from V and 4 bases from J, with 25 bases between. Per the germline V gene, CDR1 is LNHDA and CDR2 is SQIVND (reference sequence). The CDR3 length is 18 residues. CDR3 residues: CASSIYRGRGLGQYEQYF. CDR3 in DNA: TGTGCCAGTAGTATTTACAGGGGTCGGGGGTTGGGGCAATACGAGCAGTACTTC.

This rearrangement joins TRBV7-9 to TRBJ1-2; D is ambiguous. Germline V CDR1 and CDR2: SEHNR, FQNEAQ (reference sequence). V was cut by 7 bases and J by 14 bases, with 8 bases left in between. The CDR3 runs 8 residues. The chain's CDR3 is CASTNATF. The DNA of the CDR3 is TGTGCCAGCACCAACGCGACCTTC. The whole variable domain, filled in from reference TRBV7-9 and TRBJ1-2, reads DTGVSQNPRHKITKRGQNVTFRCDPISEHNRLYWYRQTLGQGPEFLTYFQNEAQLEKSRLLSDRFSAERPKGSFSTLEIQRTEQGDSAMYLCASTNATFGSGTRLTVV.

The chain employs TRBV29-1 and TRBJ1-3; no reliable D call. Trimming cost V 2 bases and J 0 bases, with 5 bases left between them. CDR1 is SQVTM and CDR2 is ANQGSEA in the germline V gene. CDR3 size: 13 residues. The CDR3 reads CSVETSSGNTIYF. The CDR3 nucleotides are TGCAGCGTTGAAACCAGCTCTGGAAACACCATATATTTT.

The V call is TRBV19, the J call TRBJ2-7, with D unclear. The V gene's germline CDR1 is LNHDA and CDR2 SQIVND (reference sequence). The germline V and J ends were trimmed by 6 bases and 3 bases, with 21 bases remaining between them. The CDR3 consists of 16 residues. The CDR3 is CASSRGRAQGYYEQYF. DNA of the CDR3: TGTGCCAGTAGCCGCGGAAGGGCACAAGGTTACTACGAGCAGTACTTC. Based on the CDR3 plus reference TRBV19 and TRBJ2-7, the full variable domain is DGGITQSPKYLFRKEGQNVTLSCEQNLNHDAMYWYRQDPGQGLRLIYYSQIVNDFQKGDIAEGYSVSREKKESFPLTVTSAQKNPTAFYLCASSRGRAQGYYEQYFGPGTRLTVT.

The chain combines TRBV11-3 with TRBJ2-1, with TRBD1 matching 12 bases. V trimming: 1 base; J trimming: 8 bases; junction bases outside the gene matches: 6. CDR1 is SGHNT and CDR2 is YENEEA in the germline V gene. The CDR3 runs 16 residues. CDR3 in amino acids: CASSLAGTGGVYEQFF. In DNA form, the CDR3 reads TGTGCCAGCAGCTTAGCCGGGACAGGGGGCGTTTATGAGCAGTTCTTC.

V usage is TRBV19 and J usage is TRBJ2-3, with TRBD1 matching 8 bases. The CDR3 has 14 amino acids. With 10 bases clipped from V and 2 bases from J, the junction kept 8 bases outside the gene matches. Germline V CDR1 and CDR2: LNHDA, SQIVND (reference sequence). The CDR3 sequence: CATTRDRLTDTQYF. CDR3 bases: TGTGCCACAACCCGGGACAGGCTCACAGATACGCAGTATTTT.

This chain connects TRBV11-2 to TRBJ2-1; D not resolved. Germline lookup yields CDR1 SGHAT and CDR2 FQNNGV. CDR3 length: 16 amino acids. V dropped 5 bases and J dropped 0 bases, with 14 bases sitting between them. The CDR3 protein is CASSPTALSSYNEQFF. The CDR3 nucleotides read TGTGCCAGCAGCCCAACCGCCCTGAGCTCCTACAATGAGCAGTTCTTC.

The rearrangement joins TRBV3-1 (or the pseudogene TRBV3-2) to TRBJ2-1; 7 bases align to TRBD1. Unmatched junction bases numbered 6, after V lost 8 bases and J lost 5 bases. The CDR3 totals 13 residues. Germline CDR1 and CDR2: LGHDT and YNNKEL (reference sequence). The CDR3 bases are TGTGCCAGCCAAAATCAGGGGGACAATGAGCAGTTCTTC. It specifies CASQNQGDNEQFF.

The rearrangement joins TRBV10-3 to TRBJ1-6; tentatively, D is TRBD1 (5 bases). Germline V lookup: CDR1 ENHRY, CDR2 SYGVKD. This CDR3 spans 16 amino acids. V dropped 4 bases and J dropped 9 bases, with 19 bases sitting between them. The chain's CDR3 is CAISAFPAGGTSPLHF. The CDR3 DNA reads as TGTGCCATCAGTGCTTTCCCCGCGGGGGGTACTTCACCCCTCCACTTT.

This clone has a single count. The chain has TRBV9 and TRBJ2-1; 10 bases map to TRBD2. The V gene's germline CDR1 is SGDLS and CDR2 YYNGEE. CDR3 length: 17 residues. V lost 0 bases, J lost 6 bases, and 9 bases stayed unmatched. CDR3 sequence reads: CASSVEALAGVANEQFF. CDR3 bases: TGTGCCAGCAGCGTAGAGGCCCTAGCGGGAGTGGCCAATGAGCAGTTCTTC.

The CDR3 coding sequence is TGTGCAAGTCGCTTAGCCATAACAGGGGACCCTAACATATCGGCTTTCTTT. Translation: CASRLAITGDPNISAFF. The genes are TRBV12-2 and TRBJ1-1; the D call in the table, TRBD1, was not verified against the DNA. TRBV12-2 is designated a pseudogene. The CDR3 sequence is 17 residues long.

The J gene is TRBJ2-1, the V gene TRBV4-1, with D hard to call. V lost 3 bases and J lost 2, with 14 bases in between. Germline V CDR1 and CDR2: MGHRA, YSYEKL. There are 16 residues in the CDR3. CDR3 sequence reads: CASSHTDPLPYNEQFF. DNA for the CDR3: TGCGCCAGCAGCCACACAGACCCTTTGCCCTACAATGAGCAGTTCTTC.

This chain connects TRBV19 to TRBJ2-1; D unresolved. The CDR3 runs 11 residues. Germline CDR1 is LNHDA and CDR2 is SQIVND (reference sequence). V was pared by 10 bases and J by 3 bases, with 7 bases between. CDR3 DNA: TGTGCCACCCAAATCTACAATGAGCAGTTCTTC. This codes for CATQIYNEQFF. Together with reference TRBV19 and TRBJ2-1, the CDR3 gives the full variable domain: DGGITQSPKYLFRKEGQNVTLSCEQNLNHDAMYWYRQDPGQGLRLIYYSQIVNDFQKGDIAEGYSVSREKKESFPLTVTSAQKNPTAFYLCATQIYNEQFFGPGTRLTVL.

This sequence joins TRBV2 and TRBJ2-5; the D is unclear. Germline lookup yields CDR1 SNHLY and CDR2 FYNNEI. This CDR3 contains 11 residues. The ends were cut back, 7 bases at V and 5 bases at J, with 8 bases in the middle. The CDR3 DNA reads TGTGCCAGCACGGTTCTCGAGACCCAGTACTTC. It encodes CASTVLETQYF.

The chain links TRBV13 to TRBJ1-2, with D hard to call. CDR3 length equals 13 residues. CDR1 and CDR2 (germline): PRHDT, FYEKMQ (reference sequence). Trimming removed 5 bases at V and 3 bases at J, with 10 bases between. CDR3 DNA: TGTGCCAGCAGCCGGGGAGGCGACTATGGCTACACCTTC. Encoded protein: CASSRGGDYGYTF. The whole variable domain, remainder taken from reference TRBV13 and TRBJ1-2, is AAGVIQSPRHLIKEKRETATLKCYPIPRHDTVYWYQQGPGQDPQFLISFYEKMQSDKGSIPDRFSAQQFSDYHSELNMSSLELGDSALYFCASSRGGDYGYTFGSGTRLTVV.